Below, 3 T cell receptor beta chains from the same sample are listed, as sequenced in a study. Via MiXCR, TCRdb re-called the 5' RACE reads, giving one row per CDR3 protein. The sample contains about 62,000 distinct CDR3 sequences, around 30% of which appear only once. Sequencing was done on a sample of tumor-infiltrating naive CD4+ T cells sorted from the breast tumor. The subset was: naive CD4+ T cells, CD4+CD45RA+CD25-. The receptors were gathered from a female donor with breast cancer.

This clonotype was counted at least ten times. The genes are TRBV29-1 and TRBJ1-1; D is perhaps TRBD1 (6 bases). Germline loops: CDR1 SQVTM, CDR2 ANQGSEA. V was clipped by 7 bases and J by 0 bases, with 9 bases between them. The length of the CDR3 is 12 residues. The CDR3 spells CSAGQMNTEAFF. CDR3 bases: TGCAGCGCTGGACAGATGAACACTGAAGCTTTCTTT.

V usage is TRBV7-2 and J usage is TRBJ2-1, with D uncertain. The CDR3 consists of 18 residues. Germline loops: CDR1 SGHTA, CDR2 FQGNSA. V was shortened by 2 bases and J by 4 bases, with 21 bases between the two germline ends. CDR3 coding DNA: TGTGCCAGCAGCTTACGTAGGCTAGGGCCCCCTCTATACAATGAGCAGTTCTTC. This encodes CASSLRRLGPPLYNEQFF.

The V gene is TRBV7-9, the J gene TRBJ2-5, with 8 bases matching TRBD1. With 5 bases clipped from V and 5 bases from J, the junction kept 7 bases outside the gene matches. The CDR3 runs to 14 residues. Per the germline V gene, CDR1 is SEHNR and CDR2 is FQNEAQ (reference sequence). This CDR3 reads CASSHQGARETQYF. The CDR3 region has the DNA TGTGCCAGCAGCCATCAGGGGGCTAGGGAGACCCAGTACTTC. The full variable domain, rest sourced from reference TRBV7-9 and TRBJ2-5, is DTGVSQNPRHKITKRGQNVTFRCDPISEHNRLYWYRQTLGQGPEFLTYFQNEAQLEKSRLLSDRFSAERPKGSFSTLEIQRTEQGDSAMYLCASSHQGARETQYFGPGTRLLVL.